One sample yielded the 5 T cell receptor beta chains listed below, sequenced in a study of cytomegalovirus exposure and HLA in healthy donors. Researchers ran the PCR with 60 Vbeta and 13 Jbeta primers. This table comes from immunoSEQ multiplex PCR, and its TCRdb copy is limited to in-frame clones, with some not included. The data hold 50,000 to 70,000 clones, with roughly 84% observed a single time. The sequenced material came from PBMCs. The receptors come from a human donor in good health.

The gene calls are TRBV5-6 and TRBJ1-1, with a tentative D call TRBD1 (6 bases). The CDR3 has 14 amino acids. Germline V gene data show CDR1 as SGHDT and CDR2 as YYEEEE. V lost 2 bases, J lost 4 bases, and 12 bases lay in between. The CDR3 loop is CASSLQGPSTEAFF. The CDR3 DNA is TGTGCCAGCAGCTTACAGGGACCGAGCACTGAAGCTTTCTTT.

The chain uses TRBV11-2 and TRBJ2-1, with a possible D match to TRBD2 (6 bases). CDR3 size: 14 residues. Germline-derived CDR1 and CDR2 are SGHAT and FQNNGV. Trimming shortened V by 4 bases and J by 0 bases, and 7 bases separated the two germline ends. The CDR3 nucleotides are TGTGCCAGCAGCTCACTAGCCTCCTACAATGAGCAGTTCTTC. Translated: CASSSLASYNEQFF.

The CDR3 region is CASSVARGNQPQHF. As DNA, the CDR3 is TGTGCCAGCAGCGTAGCTAGGGGAAATCAGCCCCAGCATTTT. The chain joins TRBV9 to TRBJ1-5; a weak D match, TRBD1 (5 bases). Germline CDR1 and CDR2: SGDLS and YYNGEE. This CDR3 contains 14 residues. V was clipped by 0 bases and J by 4 bases, with 8 bases between them.

This chain links TRBV27 with TRBJ2-7, with 8 bases matching TRBD1. Germline trimming cut 1 base from V and 2 bases from J; bases unmatched to any gene: 4. CDR3 length: 15 residues. In germline, CDR1 is MNHEY, CDR2 SMNVEV (reference sequence). CDR3 amino acids: CASSLYAGGTYEQYF. The CDR3 DNA is TGTGCCAGCAGTTTATACGCAGGGGGCACCTACGAGCAGTACTTC.

The V gene is TRBV7-2, the J gene TRBJ2-3, with 7 positions matching TRBD1. The V gene's germline CDR1 is SGHTA and CDR2 FQGNSA. The CDR3 is 14 amino acids. The trim removed 4 bases at V and 4 bases at J, leaving 5 bases unmatched. The CDR3 here is CASSSQGVSDTQYF. The CDR3 DNA follows: TGTGCCAGCAGCTCCCAGGGGGTTTCAGATACGCAGTATTTT. The variable domain in full, completed from reference TRBV7-2 and TRBJ2-3, reads GAGVSQSPSNKVTEKGKDVELRCDPISGHTALYWYRQSLGQGLEFLIYFQGNSAPDKSGLPSDRFSAERTGGSVSTLTIQRTQQEDSAVYLCASSSQGVSDTQYFGPGTRLTVL.